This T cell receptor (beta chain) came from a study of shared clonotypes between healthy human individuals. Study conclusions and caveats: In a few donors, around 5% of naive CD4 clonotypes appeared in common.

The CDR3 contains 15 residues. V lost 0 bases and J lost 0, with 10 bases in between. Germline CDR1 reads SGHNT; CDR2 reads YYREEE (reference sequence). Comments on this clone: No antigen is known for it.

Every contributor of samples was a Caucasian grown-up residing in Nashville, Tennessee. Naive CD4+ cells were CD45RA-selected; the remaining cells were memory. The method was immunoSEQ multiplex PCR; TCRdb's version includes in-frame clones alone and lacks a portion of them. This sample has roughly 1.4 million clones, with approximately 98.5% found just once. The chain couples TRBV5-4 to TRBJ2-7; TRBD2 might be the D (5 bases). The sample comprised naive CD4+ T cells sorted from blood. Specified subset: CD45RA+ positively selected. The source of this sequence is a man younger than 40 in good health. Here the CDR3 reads CASSLGPSSSYEQYF. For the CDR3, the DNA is TGTGCCAGCAGCTTGGGGCCTAGCTCCTCCTACGAGCAGTACTTC.